This TCR beta chain was sequenced for a study of shared clonotypes between healthy human individuals. General study results and limits: Non-shared clonotypes were found to have lower generation probabilities than the clonotypes that were shared by all four of the sorted-subset donors. Clonotype sharing among donors, it was expected, would be affected by sequencing depth.

Original analysis: ImmunoSEQ output held junction-only sequences without quality scores, so filtering differed. Assay: immunoSEQ multiplex PCR; the TCRdb copy retains only in-frame clones and omits some. V and J calls and clone size are as listed in that table; D and trimming were resolved from the DNA. This sample has approximately 2.1 million clones, with 90% to 95% found just once. Trimming at V came to 8 bases and at J to 5 bases, leaving 7 bases not matched to a gene. The germline CDR1 and CDR2 sequences are MDHEN and SYDVKM. The CDR3 length is 14 residues. The study separated CD4+ cells into CD45RA+ naive and CD45RA-negative memory subsets. As concerns this clone: What it recognizes is unknown.

This TCR was recovered from a man younger than 35 in good health. Some clones in this sample may be carry-over from other donors' samples. The source material was naive CD4+ T cells from PBMCs. Subset: CD45RA+ positively selected. This sequence joins TRBV28 and TRBJ2-7, with TRBD1 matching over 12 bases. CDR3 DNA sequence: TGTGCCAGCTTCCGAGGGACAGGGGGCCACGAGCAGTACTTC. The encoded protein is CASFRGTGGHEQYF.